The entry that follows covers one T cell receptor (beta chain) sequence. The antigen is undetermined. This sample was included in a study of identical twins. Broader study findings: Compared with models, monozygotic twins showed more out-of-frame TCR alpha sharing.

A universal primer site was incorporated via template switching, and the cDNA contained unique molecular identifiers. MiXCR, run by TCRdb on the 5' RACE reads, gives a single entry per CDR3 protein. The table has fewer than 550,000 distinct CDR3 sequences, roughly an eighth seen once. The CDR3 loop spans 15 amino acids. V lost 3 bases, J lost 2 bases, and 15 bases lay in between. CDR1 is DFQATT and CDR2 is SNEGSKA in the germline V gene (reference sequence). In addition, the sample was reused for a study of yellow fever vaccine responses in identical twins.

The sample was CD4+ T cells sorted from blood. The source of this sequence is a woman younger than 30 in good health. The chain uses TRBV20-1 and TRBJ2-3, with D tentatively TRBD1 or TRBD2 (5 bases each). The CDR3: CSARGGGSLTDTQYF. CDR3 DNA: TGCAGTGCTAGGGGTGGGGGAAGCCTCACAGATACGCAGTATTTT.